This TCR beta chain was sequenced in a study of T cell repertoires in cytomegalovirus infection. The overall study: Public TCR beta signatures marked donors with CMV infection and the matching HLA. Study-wide findings and caveats: CMV carriers having the relevant HLA were flagged by cumulative public TCR beta family frequency. What dominated the ex vivo response were HLA-C-restricted CMV-specific TCR beta clonotypes.

Via MiXCR, TCRdb re-called the reads, giving one row per CDR3 protein. The table has approximately 140,000 distinct CDR3 sequences, under 8.5% seen once; the top ten hold approximately 19%. This clonotype was found many times. Its specificity is not known. Per the germline V gene, CDR1 is SGHTA and CDR2 is FQGNSA. V gave up 10 bases and J gave up 1 base, with 16 bases separating them. The length of the CDR3 is 15 residues. The receptor comes from a human donor in good health (CMV status not recorded). Some clones in this sample may be carry-over from other donors' samples. The J gene is TRBJ2-2, the V gene TRBV7-2, with D tentatively TRBD2 (7 bases). Sequenced material: PBMCs. This CDR3 reads CATRAGGLNTGELFF. The CDR3 bases are TGTGCCACCAGGGCCGGGGGGCTGAACACCGGGGAGCTGTTTTTT.